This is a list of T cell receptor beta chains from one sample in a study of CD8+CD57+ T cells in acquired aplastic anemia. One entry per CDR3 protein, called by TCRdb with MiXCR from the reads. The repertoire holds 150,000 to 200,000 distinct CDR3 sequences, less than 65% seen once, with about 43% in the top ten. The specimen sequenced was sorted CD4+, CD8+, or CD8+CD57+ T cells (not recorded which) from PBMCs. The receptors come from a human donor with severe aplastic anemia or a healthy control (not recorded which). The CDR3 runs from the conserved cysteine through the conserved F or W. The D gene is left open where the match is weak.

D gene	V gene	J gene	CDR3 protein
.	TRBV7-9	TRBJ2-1	CASSFSSGSREQFF
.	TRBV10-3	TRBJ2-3	CAISEAGADTDTQYF
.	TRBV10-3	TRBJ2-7	CAIQAGGYEQYF
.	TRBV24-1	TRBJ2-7	CATSGRLSYEQYF
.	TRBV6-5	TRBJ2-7	CASSYGGSYEQYF
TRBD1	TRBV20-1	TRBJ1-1	CSARVDRGHTEAFF
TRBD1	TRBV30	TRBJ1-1	CAWTTGTGNTEAFF
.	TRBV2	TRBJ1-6	CASSEGRSQHSPLHF
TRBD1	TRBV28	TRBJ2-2	CASSEYRGLGTGELFF
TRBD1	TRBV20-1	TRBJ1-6	CSANPGQNNSPLHF
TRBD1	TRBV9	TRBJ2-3	CASSIPGTGEDTQYF
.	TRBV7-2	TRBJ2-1	CASSRTGNGEQFF
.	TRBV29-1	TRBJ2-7	CSVQGYPLIEQYF
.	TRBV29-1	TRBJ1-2	CSVEGGSSYGYTF
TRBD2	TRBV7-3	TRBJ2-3	CASSLVPGGADTQYF
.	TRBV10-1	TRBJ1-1	CASSQDVFTEAFF
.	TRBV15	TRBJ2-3	CATSRSPRLDLTDTQYF
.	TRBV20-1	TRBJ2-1	CSANRDRAFGEQFF
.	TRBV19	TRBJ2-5	CASSAGPLQETQYF
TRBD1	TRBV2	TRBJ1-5	CASRTGGVVNQPQHF
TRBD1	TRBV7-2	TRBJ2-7	CASSLSIGDRSPYEQYF
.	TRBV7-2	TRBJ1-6	CASSLGVVGSPLHF
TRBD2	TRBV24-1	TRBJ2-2	CATSDWDTGLAGGPFGELFF
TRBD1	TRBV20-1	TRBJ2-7	CSAPGQGVAEQYF
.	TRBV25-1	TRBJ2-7	CASSGLGLYEQYF
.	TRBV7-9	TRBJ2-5	CASMAGARQETQYF
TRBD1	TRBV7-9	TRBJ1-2	CASSEGQLGYTF
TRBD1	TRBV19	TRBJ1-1	CASRPGAGGNTEAFF
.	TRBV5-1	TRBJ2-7	CASSFGQQAYEQYF
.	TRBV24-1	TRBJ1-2	CATSASGGNYGYTF
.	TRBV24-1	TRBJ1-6	CATSGTAWDSPLHF
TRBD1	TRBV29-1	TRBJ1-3	CSVGDSNSGNTIYF
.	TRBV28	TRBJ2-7	CASSWVGPIEQYF
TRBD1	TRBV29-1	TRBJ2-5	CSVVVSPGQGLWETQYF
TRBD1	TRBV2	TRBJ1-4	CASQDRGREKLFF
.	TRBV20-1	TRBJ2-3	CSAWDWGTDTQYF
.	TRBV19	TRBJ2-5	CATSGKGTQYF
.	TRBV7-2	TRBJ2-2	CASGGAQSGELFF
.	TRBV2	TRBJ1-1	CASASGMNTEAFF
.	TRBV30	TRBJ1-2	CACGDDSTGYGYTF
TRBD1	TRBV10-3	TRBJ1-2	CAIRPTGRNYGYTF
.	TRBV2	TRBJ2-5	CASSTTSVTVSQYF
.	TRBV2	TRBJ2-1	CASSGVSPFF
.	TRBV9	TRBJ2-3	CASSLREDTQYF
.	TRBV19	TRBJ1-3	CASSPTGAKGNTIYF
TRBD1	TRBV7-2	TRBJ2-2	CASSLNQGVTGELFF
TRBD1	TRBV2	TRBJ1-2	CASSQTGGSYGYTF
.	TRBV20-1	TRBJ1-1	CSARDEGSSEAFF
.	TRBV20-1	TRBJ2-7	CSAEDTYEQYF
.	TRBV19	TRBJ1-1	CASSIGSYHTEAFF
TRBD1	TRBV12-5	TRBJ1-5	CASGLGRTGGNSNQPQHF
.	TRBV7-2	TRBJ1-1	CASSLPGDEENTEAFF
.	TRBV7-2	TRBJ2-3	CASSLESSTDTQYF
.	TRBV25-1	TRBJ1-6	CATRAPNSPLHF